Described below is a single T cell receptor beta chain sequence and its context. What it recognizes is unknown. The PCR employed 60 Vbeta primers together with 13 Jbeta primers. Libraries were prepared by immunoSEQ multiplex PCR; TCRdb keeps only in-frame clonotypes and omits some of them. This sample contains 100,000 to 150,000 clones. The sample comes from a study of cytomegalovirus exposure and HLA in healthy donors. At the level of the study: Researchers previously reported finding about 110 million unique TCR beta sequences from roughly 200 million T cells.

Study outcomes and limitations: Association of approximately 18,000 TCR beta sequences with HLA alleles was found at 0.05 false discovery rate in a later analysis. There were reportedly fewer N-insertions in an Asian-associated ancestry cluster than the approximately 600-donor mean, in a later analysis.

This sequence originates from a man in his forties in good health and CMV-seronegative. The sequenced sample was PBMCs.

The CDR3 DNA follows: TGTGCCAGCTTCCAGGGGGTGAACACTGAAGCTTTCTTT. It specifies CASFQGVNTEAFF. This chain connects TRBV6-6 to TRBJ1-1; 7 bases fit TRBD1. The germline CDR1 and CDR2 sequences are MNHNY and SVGAGI (reference sequence). Trimming removed 8 bases from V and 0 bases from J; junction bases left unmatched: 3. This CDR3 has 13 amino acids.